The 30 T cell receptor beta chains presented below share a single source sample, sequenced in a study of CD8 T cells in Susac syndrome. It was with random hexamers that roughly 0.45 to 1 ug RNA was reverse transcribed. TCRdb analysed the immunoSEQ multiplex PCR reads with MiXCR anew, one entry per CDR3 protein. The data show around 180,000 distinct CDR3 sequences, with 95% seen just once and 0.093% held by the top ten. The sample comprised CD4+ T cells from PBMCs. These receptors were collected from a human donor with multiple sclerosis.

CDR3 sequence: CASSLAGTGGGETQYF. Here the CDR3 DNA reads TGTGCCAGCAGCTTGGCGGGGACAGGGGGCGGGGAGACCCAGTACTTC. The chain carries TRBV5-6 and TRBJ2-5, with 12 nucleotides matching TRBD1. There are 16 residues in the CDR3. Germline CDR1 and CDR2: SGHDT and YYEEEE. With V trimmed by 0 bases and J by 5 bases, 5 bases remained unmatched.

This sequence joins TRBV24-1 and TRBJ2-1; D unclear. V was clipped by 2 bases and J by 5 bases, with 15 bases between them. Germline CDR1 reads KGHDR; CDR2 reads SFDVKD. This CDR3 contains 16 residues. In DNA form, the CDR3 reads TGTGCCACCAGTGATTCCTGGTCGGTCCGGAACAATGAGCAGTTCTTC. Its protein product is CATSDSWSVRNNEQFF.

CDR3 protein: CASGRDRVYGYTF. The CDR3 DNA reads TGTGCTAGTGGTCGGGACAGGGTCTATGGCTACACCTTC. The V and J genes are TRBV12-5 and TRBJ1-2; 9 bases match TRBD1. The junction had 2 bases not matched to a gene; V was cut back by 5 bases and J by 4 bases. The germline gives CDR1 LGHNT, CDR2 FRNRAP. The CDR3 consists of 13 residues.

The CDR3 DNA reads as TGTGCCAGCAGTTTAGGTGGGGGGCTCCCCTATGGCTACACCTTC. This gives the protein CASSLGGGLPYGYTF. This chain connects TRBV12-3 or TRBV12-4 to TRBJ1-2; D might be TRBD1 (6 bases). Trimming pared 1 base from V and 4 bases from J, leaving 13 bases between. This CDR3 has 15 residues.

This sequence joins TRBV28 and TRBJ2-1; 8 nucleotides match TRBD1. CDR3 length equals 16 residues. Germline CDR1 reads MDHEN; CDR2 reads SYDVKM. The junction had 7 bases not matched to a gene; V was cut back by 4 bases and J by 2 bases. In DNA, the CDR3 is TGTGCCAGCAGTTCCTCGGGCAGGGGGCCCTACAATGAGCAGTTCTTC. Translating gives CASSSSGRGPYNEQFF.

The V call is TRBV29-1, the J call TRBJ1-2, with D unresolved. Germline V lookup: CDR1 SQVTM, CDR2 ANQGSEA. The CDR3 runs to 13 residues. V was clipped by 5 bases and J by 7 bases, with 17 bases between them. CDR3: CSVPRRSGGGYTF. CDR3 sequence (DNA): TGCAGCGTTCCGAGGAGGAGCGGAGGTGGCTACACCTTC.

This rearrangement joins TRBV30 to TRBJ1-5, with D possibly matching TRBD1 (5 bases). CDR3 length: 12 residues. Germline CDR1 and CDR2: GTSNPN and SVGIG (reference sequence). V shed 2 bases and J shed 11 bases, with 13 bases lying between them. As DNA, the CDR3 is TGTGCCTGGAGTAGGGACGGTGGGGCCCAGCATTTT. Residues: CAWSRDGGAQHF.

CDR3 loop: CASSATGLSNQPQHF. As DNA, the CDR3 is TGTGCCAGCAGTGCTACAGGACTTAGCAATCAGCCCCAGCATTTT. This chain joins TRBV27 and TRBJ1-5; D is possibly TRBD1 (5 bases). V lost 5 bases and J 0 bases, leaving 11 bases between the germline ends. CDR1 MNHEY and CDR2 SMNVEV come from the germline V gene (reference sequence). This CDR3 spans 15 amino acids.

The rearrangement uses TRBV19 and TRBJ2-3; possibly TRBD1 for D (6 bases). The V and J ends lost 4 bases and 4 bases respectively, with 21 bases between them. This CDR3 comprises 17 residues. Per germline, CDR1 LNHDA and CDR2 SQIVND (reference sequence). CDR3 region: CASSNALTGRRADTQYF. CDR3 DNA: TGTGCCAGTAGTAACGCCCTCACAGGGAGAAGGGCAGATACGCAGTATTTT. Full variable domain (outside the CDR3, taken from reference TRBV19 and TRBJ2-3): DGGITQSPKYLFRKEGQNVTLSCEQNLNHDAMYWYRQDPGQGLRLIYYSQIVNDFQKGDIAEGYSVSREKKESFPLTVTSAQKNPTAFYLCASSNALTGRRADTQYFGPGTRLTVL.

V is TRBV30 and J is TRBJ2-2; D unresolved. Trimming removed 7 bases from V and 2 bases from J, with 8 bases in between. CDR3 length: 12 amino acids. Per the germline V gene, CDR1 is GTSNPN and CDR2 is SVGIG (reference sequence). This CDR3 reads CAFPLNTGELFF. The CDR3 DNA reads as TGTGCCTTCCCTTTAAACACCGGGGAGCTGTTTTTT. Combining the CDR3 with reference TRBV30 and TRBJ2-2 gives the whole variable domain SQTIHQWPATLVQPVGSPLSLECTVEGTSNPNLYWYRQAAGRGLQLLFYSVGIGQISSEVPQNLSASRPQDRQFILSSKKLLLSDSGFYLCAFPLNTGELFFGEGSRLTVL.

The CDR3 loop reads CATSDPGGANTGELFF. CDR3 bases: TGTGCCACCAGTGATCCCGGGGGAGCGAACACCGGGGAGCTGTTTTTT. This sequence joins TRBV24-1 and TRBJ2-2, with a possible D match to TRBD2 (6 bases). V lost 3 bases to trimming and J lost 0 bases, with 10 bases between them. This CDR3 has 16 residues. Germline CDR1 and CDR2: KGHDR and SFDVKD.

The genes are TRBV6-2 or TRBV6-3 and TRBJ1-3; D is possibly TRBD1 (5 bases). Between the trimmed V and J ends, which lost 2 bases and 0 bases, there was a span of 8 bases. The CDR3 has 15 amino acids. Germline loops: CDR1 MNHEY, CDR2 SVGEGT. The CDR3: CASSYQGHSGNTIYF. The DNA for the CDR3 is TGTGCCAGCAGTTACCAAGGACACTCTGGAAACACCATATATTTT.

CDR3 region: CASSIATSYEQYF. CDR3 nucleotide sequence: TGTGCCAGTAGTATCGCCACCTCCTACGAGCAGTACTTC. The rearrangement joins TRBV19 to TRBJ2-7; D is unresolved. Germline CDR1 reads LNHDA; CDR2 reads SQIVND (reference sequence). The V and J ends lost 3 bases and 0 bases respectively, with 6 bases between them. There are 13 residues in the CDR3.

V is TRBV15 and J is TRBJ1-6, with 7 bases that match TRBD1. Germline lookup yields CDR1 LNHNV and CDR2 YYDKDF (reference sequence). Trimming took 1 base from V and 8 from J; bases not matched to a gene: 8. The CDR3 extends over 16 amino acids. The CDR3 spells CATSRGETGWDSPLHF. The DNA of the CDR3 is TGTGCCACCAGCAGAGGAGAGACAGGGTGGGATTCACCCCTCCACTTT.

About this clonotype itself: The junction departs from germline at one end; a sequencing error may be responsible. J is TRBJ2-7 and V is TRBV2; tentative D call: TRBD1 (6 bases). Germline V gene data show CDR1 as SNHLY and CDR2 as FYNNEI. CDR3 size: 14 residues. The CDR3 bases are TGTGCCAGCAGTGAAGGACAGGCCCCCTACGGGCAGTACTTC. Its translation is CASSEGQAPYGQYF.

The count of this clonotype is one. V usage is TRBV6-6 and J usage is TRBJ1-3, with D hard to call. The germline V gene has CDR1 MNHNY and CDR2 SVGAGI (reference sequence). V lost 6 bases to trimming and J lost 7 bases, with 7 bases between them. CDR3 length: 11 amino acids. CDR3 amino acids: CASSPSNTIYF. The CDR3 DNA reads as TGTGCCAGCAGCCCCAGTAACACCATATATTTT.

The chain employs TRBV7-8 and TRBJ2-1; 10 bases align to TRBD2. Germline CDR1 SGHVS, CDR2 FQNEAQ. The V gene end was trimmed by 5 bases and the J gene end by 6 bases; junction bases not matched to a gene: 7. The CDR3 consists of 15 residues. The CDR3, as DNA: TGTGCCAGCAGCCCATGGACTAGCGGTTTCAATGAGCAGTTCTTC. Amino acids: CASSPWTSGFNEQFF. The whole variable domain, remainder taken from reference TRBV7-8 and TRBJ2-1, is GAGVSQSPRYKVAKRGQDVALRCDPISGHVSLFWYQQALGQGPEFLTYFQNEAQLDKSGLPSDRFFAERPEGSVSTLKIQRTQQEDSAVYLCASSPWTSGFNEQFFGPGTRLTVL.

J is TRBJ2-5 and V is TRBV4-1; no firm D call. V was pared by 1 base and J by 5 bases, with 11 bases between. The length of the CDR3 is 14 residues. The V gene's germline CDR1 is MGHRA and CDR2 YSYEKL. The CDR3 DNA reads TGCGCCAGCAGCCAAGCGCAGCAAGGCGAGACCCAGTACTTC. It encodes CASSQAQQGETQYF.

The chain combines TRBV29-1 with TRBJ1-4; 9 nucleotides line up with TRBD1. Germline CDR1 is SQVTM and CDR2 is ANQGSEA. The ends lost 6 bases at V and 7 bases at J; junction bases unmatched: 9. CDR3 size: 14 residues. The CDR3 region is CSVVDRGRSEKLFF. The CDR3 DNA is TGCAGCGTCGTGGACAGGGGAAGGAGTGAAAAACTGTTTTTT.

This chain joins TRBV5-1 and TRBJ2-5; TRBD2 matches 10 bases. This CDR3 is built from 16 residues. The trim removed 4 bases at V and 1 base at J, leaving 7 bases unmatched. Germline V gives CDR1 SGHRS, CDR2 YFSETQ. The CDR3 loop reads CASSPGLAPVQETQYF. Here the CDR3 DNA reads TGCGCCAGCAGCCCGGGACTAGCGCCCGTCCAAGAGACCCAGTACTTC.

In nucleotides, the CDR3 is TGTGCCAGCAGGGCCGTCGATTCACCCCTCCACTTT. It specifies CASRAVDSPLHF. The chain combines TRBV12-3 or TRBV12-4 with TRBJ1-6, with D unresolved. This CDR3 contains 12 residues. Trimming removed 6 bases at V and 8 bases at J, with 8 bases between.

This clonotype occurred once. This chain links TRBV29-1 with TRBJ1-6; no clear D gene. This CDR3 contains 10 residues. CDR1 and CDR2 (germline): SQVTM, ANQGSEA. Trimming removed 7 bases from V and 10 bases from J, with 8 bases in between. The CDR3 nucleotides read TGCAGCGCTGGACCGTCACCCCTCCACTTT. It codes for CSAGPSPLHF.

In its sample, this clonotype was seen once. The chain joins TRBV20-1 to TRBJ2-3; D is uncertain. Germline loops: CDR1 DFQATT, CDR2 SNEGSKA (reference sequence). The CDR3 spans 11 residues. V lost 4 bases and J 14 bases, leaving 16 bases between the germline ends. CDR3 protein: CSAKDSVLLYF. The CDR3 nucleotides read TGCAGTGCTAAAGACTCGGTACTGTTGTATTTT.

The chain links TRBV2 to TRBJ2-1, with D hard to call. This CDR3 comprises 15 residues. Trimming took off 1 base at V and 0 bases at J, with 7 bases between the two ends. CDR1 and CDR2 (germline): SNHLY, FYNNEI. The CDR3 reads CASSEGVASYNEQFF. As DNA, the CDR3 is TGTGCCAGCAGTGAAGGAGTAGCCTCCTACAATGAGCAGTTCTTC.

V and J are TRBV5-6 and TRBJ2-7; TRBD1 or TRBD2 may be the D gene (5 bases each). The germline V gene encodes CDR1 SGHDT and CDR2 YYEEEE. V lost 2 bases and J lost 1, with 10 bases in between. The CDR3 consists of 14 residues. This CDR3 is CASSFGTDSYEQYF. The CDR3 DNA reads TGTGCCAGCAGCTTCGGGACGGATTCCTACGAGCAGTACTTC.

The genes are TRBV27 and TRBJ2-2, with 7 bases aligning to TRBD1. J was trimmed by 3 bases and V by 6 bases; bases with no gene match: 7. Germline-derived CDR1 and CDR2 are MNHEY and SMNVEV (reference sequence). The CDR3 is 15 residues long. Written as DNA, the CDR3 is TGTGCCAGCAGAAGACAGGGTCGTTACACCGGGGAGCTGTTTTTT. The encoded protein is CASRRQGRYTGELFF.

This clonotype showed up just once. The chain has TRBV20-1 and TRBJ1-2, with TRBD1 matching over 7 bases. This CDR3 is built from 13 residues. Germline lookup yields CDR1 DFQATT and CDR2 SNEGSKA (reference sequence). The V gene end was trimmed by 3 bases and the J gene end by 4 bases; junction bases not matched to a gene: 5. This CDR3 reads CSARRQGGYGYTF. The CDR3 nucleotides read TGCAGTGCTAGGAGACAGGGAGGCTATGGCTACACCTTC.

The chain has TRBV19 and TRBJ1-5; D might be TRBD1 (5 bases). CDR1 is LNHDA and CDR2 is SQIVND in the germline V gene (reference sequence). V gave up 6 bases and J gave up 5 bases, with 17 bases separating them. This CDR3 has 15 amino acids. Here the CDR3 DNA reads TGTGCCAGTAGAGCGAGGGGTAGCCCAGATCAGCCCCAGCATTTT. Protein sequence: CASRARGSPDQPQHF.

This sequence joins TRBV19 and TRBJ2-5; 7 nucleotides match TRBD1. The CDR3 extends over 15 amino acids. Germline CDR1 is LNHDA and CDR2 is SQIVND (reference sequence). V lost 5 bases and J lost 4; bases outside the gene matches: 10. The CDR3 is CASSLWGTGAETQYF. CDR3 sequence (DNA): TGTGCCAGTAGTTTGTGGGGAACAGGGGCAGAGACCCAGTACTTC.

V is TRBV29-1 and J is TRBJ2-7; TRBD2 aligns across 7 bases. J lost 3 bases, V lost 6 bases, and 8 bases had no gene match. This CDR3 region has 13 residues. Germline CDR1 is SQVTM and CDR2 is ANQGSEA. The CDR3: CSVGGGTGYEQYF. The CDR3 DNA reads TGCAGCGTGGGGGGGGGAACTGGCTACGAGCAGTACTTC.